These 19 T cell receptor beta chains share one sample of origin, sequenced in a study of T cells in Graves' hyperthyroidism and ophthalmopathy. TCR beta CDR3 sequences were amplified from RNA transcripts. HTBI primers were employed in a first-round RT-PCR of the TCR CDR3. MiXCR was run by TCRdb on the multiplex PCR reads, yielding one entry per CDR3 protein. The table has around 500,000 distinct CDR3 sequences, around 14% seen once. Sequencing used blood. The receptors originated from a woman between 18 and 30 years old with Graves' hyperthyroidism.

This clonotype was seen at least ten times. The V call is TRBV20-1, the J call TRBJ2-3, with 16 positions matching TRBD2. J lost 3 bases, V lost 5 bases, and 14 bases had no gene match. CDR1 is DFQATT and CDR2 is SNEGSKA in the germline V gene (reference sequence). This CDR3 has 19 residues. The CDR3 region is CSAGPAGTSGRARTDTQYF. The CDR3 DNA reads as TGCAGTGCTGGCCCCGCGGGGACTAGCGGGAGGGCCAGGACAGATACGCAGTATTTT.

In this sample, this clonotype turned up many times. The V and J genes are TRBV12-3 or TRBV12-4 and TRBJ1-1; D is ambiguous. This CDR3 spans 12 amino acids. V was clipped by 1 base and J by 6 bases, with 6 bases between them. The CDR3: CASSLVTPEAFF. The CDR3 DNA sequence: TGTGCCAGCAGTTTAGTCACCCCTGAAGCTTTCTTT.

This clonotype has a count of ten or more. The chain employs TRBV20-1 and TRBJ2-2; D perhaps matches TRBD1 (5 bases). Germline values: CDR1 DFQATT, CDR2 SNEGSKA (reference sequence). This CDR3 has 16 amino acids. V was cut by 0 bases and J by 2 bases, with 13 bases left in between. CDR3 loop: CSARDDSPFNTGELFF. CDR3 nucleotides: TGCAGTGCTAGAGACGACAGTCCCTTTAACACCGGGGAGCTGTTTTTT.

The chain links TRBV27 to TRBJ1-5, with D perhaps TRBD1 (6 bases). Trimming removed 2 bases at V and 7 bases at J, with 15 bases between. Germline CDR1 MNHEY, CDR2 SMNVEV (reference sequence). The CDR3 extends over 15 amino acids. CDR3 in DNA: TGTGCCAGCAGTTTAATTTTAGGGGGAGGCCAGCCCCAGCATTTT. It specifies CASSLILGGGQPQHF.

For this clonotype: Being one base from a much bigger clone, this may be a read error. The CDR3 DNA reads TGTGCTAGTGGTTCGAAAAGGGCAGGGTCGAACACCGGGGAGCTGTTTTTT. Encoded protein: CASGSKRAGSNTGELFF. This chain links TRBV12-5 with TRBJ2-2; tentatively, D is TRBD1 (5 bases). The V gene lost 4 bases and the J gene lost 0 bases, with 15 bases spanning the gap. The CDR3 is 17 residues long. Germline values: CDR1 LGHNT, CDR2 FRNRAP.

This clonotype was detected many times. V gene TRBV19 combines with J gene TRBJ2-1; 16 bases agree with TRBD2. The CDR3 extends over 19 amino acids. Per germline, CDR1 LNHDA and CDR2 SQIVND (reference sequence). V shed 4 bases, J shed 0 bases, and the junction held 6 bases outside the gene matches. This CDR3 is CASSTTGLAGGSSYNEQFF. The CDR3, as DNA: TGTGCCAGTAGTACCACGGGACTAGCGGGAGGGAGCTCCTACAATGAGCAGTTCTTC.

The chain couples TRBV28 to TRBJ1-3, with a tentative D call TRBD1 (5 bases). V was trimmed by 4 bases and J by 1 base, leaving 23 bases between them. Per the germline V gene, CDR1 is MDHEN and CDR2 is SYDVKM. This CDR3 has 19 amino acids. The CDR3 DNA reads TGTGCCAGCAGTTCGGTTCCCACCGGGACTGACGGTTCTGGAAACACCATATATTTT. Amino acid sequence: CASSSVPTGTDGSGNTIYF.

This clonotype was detected ten times or more. This chain uses TRBV2 with TRBJ1-4; 7 nucleotides match TRBD1. CDR3 length: 12 amino acids. The V and J ends lost 6 bases and 7 bases, in that order; junction bases with no gene match: 2. Germline values: CDR1 SNHLY, CDR2 FYNNEI. This chain's CDR3 is CASRTGSEKLFF. CDR3 nucleotide sequence: TGTGCCAGCAGGACAGGGTCTGAAAAACTGTTTTTT. Together with reference TRBV2 and TRBJ1-4, the CDR3 gives the full variable domain: EPEVTQTPSHQVTQMGQEVILRCVPISNHLYFYWYRQILGQKVEFLVSFYNNEISEKSEIFDDQFSVERPDGSNFTLKIRSTKLEDSAMYFCASRTGSEKLFFGSGTQLSVL.

This clonotype was found many times. The chain couples TRBV6-6 to TRBJ1-2; weak D call: TRBD1 (5 bases). Germline V CDR1 and CDR2: MNHNY, SVGAGI (reference sequence). The CDR3 covers 16 residues. The V end lost 0 bases, the J end lost 4 bases, and 15 bases lay between the germline ends. CDR3 sequence reads: CASSYSTARDPYGYTF. The CDR3 region has the DNA TGTGCCAGCAGTTACTCGACAGCCAGGGATCCCTATGGCTACACCTTC.

This clonotype was found a few times. J is TRBJ2-7 and V is TRBV24-1, with 8 bases identical to TRBD1. Germline V gene lookup returns CDR1 KGHDR and CDR2 SFDVKD. The CDR3 spans 15 residues. V trimming: 8 bases; J trimming: 5 bases; junction bases outside the gene matches: 13. The CDR3 DNA reads TGTGCCACCACCGAACCGAGGGACAGGACCCACGAGCAGTACGTC. This gives the protein CATTEPRDRTHEQYV.

There are many counts of this clonotype. The chain employs TRBV6-2 or TRBV6-3 and TRBJ2-7, with D perhaps TRBD1 or TRBD2 (6 bases each). Deletions cut 6 bases from V and 7 bases from J, with 19 bases between. The CDR3 is made up of 14 amino acids. Germline V gene sequence: CDR1 MNHEY, CDR2 SVGEGT. CDR3 nucleotides: TGTGCCAGCAGAAAGGACTATCGGCAGGGGGAGCAGTACGTC. This translates into CASRKDYRQGEQYV.

This clonotype was seen ten or more times. This chain uses TRBV15 with TRBJ1-1, with no clear D. Germline V gene data show CDR1 as LNHNV and CDR2 as YYDKDF (reference sequence). The CDR3 length is 14 residues. With 4 bases removed from V and 1 base from J, the gap between germline ends came to 10 bases. The CDR3 loop is CATSTRTANTEAFF. The CDR3 nucleotides read TGTGCCACCAGCACACGAACAGCGAACACTGAAGCTTTCTTT.

Concerning this clonotype itself: With a much larger clone just one base away, this may be a read error. The J gene is TRBJ1-6, the V gene TRBV30; 9 bases agree with TRBD1. The CDR3 is 14 amino acids. Germline V gene data show CDR1 as GTSNPN and CDR2 as SVGIG (reference sequence). With V trimmed by 3 bases and J by 9 bases, 6 bases remained unmatched. CDR3: CAWRGQGSSSPLHF. DNA of the CDR3: TGTGCCTGGAGGGGACAGGGATCTTCTTCACCCCTCCACTTT. Filled out from reference TRBV30 and TRBJ1-6, the complete variable domain reads SQTIHQWPATLVQPVGSPLSLECTVEGTSNPNLYWYRQAAGRGLQLLFYSVGIGQISSEVPQNLSASRPQDRQFILSSKKLLLSDSGFYLCAWRGQGSSSPLHFGNGTRLTVT.

This clonotype occurred many times. The V gene is TRBV12-5, the J gene TRBJ1-6, with 7 nucleotides matching TRBD1. Germline-derived CDR1 and CDR2 are LGHNT and FRNRAP. The length of the CDR3 is 16 residues. V lost 4 bases, J lost 10 bases, and 13 bases stayed unmatched. Written as DNA, the CDR3 is TGTGCTAGTGGTTCCCCAGACAGGGTTGGCATCTCACCCCTCCACTTT. Amino acid sequence: CASGSPDRVGISPLHF.

This clonotype was recorded at least ten times. V is TRBV13 and J is TRBJ2-5; D is unclear. V was trimmed by 1 base and J by 0 bases, leaving 3 bases between them. Germline CDR1 PRHDT, CDR2 FYEKMQ (reference sequence). The CDR3 consists of 13 residues. This chain's CDR3 is CASSLVYQETQYF. CDR3 coding DNA: TGTGCCAGCAGCTTAGTATACCAAGAGACCCAGTACTTC.

This clonotype occurred many times. The J gene is TRBJ1-1, the V gene TRBV6-1, with D perhaps TRBD1 (5 bases). Per the germline V gene, CDR1 is MNHNS and CDR2 is SASEGT. V was shortened by 10 bases and J by 3 bases, with 12 bases between the two germline ends. This CDR3 is 12 amino acids long. The CDR3 DNA reads as TGTGCCACCACCTTGGGGGACACTGAAGCTTTCTTT. Residues: CATTLGDTEAFF.

This clonotype was observed a few times. V gene TRBV13 combines with J gene TRBJ2-3; D ambiguous. The CDR3 loop spans 15 amino acids. The germline gives CDR1 PRHDT, CDR2 FYEKMQ (reference sequence). With 3 bases removed from V and 4 bases from J, the gap between germline ends came to 14 bases. CDR3 region: CASSFVGPGPDTQYF. CDR3 nucleotide sequence: TGTGCCAGCAGCTTTGTAGGTCCGGGCCCAGATACGCAGTATTTT.

This clonotype was counted between two and nine times. V and J are TRBV9 and TRBJ2-3, with 16 bases that match TRBD2. Germline lookup yields CDR1 SGDLS and CDR2 YYNGEE. This CDR3 is 15 amino acids long. J gave up 8 bases and V 3 bases, and 3 bases lay outside the gene matches. The CDR3 region is CASSAGLAGGVTQYF. In DNA, the CDR3 is TGTGCCAGCAGCGCGGGACTAGCGGGAGGGGTTACGCAGTATTTT.

This clonotype was seen repeatedly, ten times or more. The DNA for the CDR3 is TGCAGCGTCCTAGCGGCCGGGGCCAACGTCCTGACTTTC. Encoded protein: CSVLAAGANVLTF. This sequence joins TRBV29-1 and TRBJ2-6; 7 bases agree with TRBD2. V was pared by 6 bases and J by 4 bases, with 3 bases of the junction left unmatched. This CDR3 is 13 amino acids long. CDR1 is SQVTM, CDR2 ANQGSEA, per germline.